The 19 T cell receptor beta chains below come from one sample, sequenced in a study of blood T cell repertoires in COVID-19. Clones were read by immunoSEQ multiplex PCR, and TCRdb kept only the in-frame ones, dropping some. The repertoire consists of about 300,000 clones, with approximately 86% occurring once and the leading ten covering approximately 2.4%. The sample taken for sequencing was PBMCs or T cells enriched from blood (not recorded which). The receptors were sampled from a woman aged 18 to 35 who had recovered from COVID-19.

The V call is TRBV7-6, the J call TRBJ2-1; 12 nucleotides align to TRBD2. This CDR3 spans 15 amino acids. CDR1 is SGHVS, CDR2 FNYEAQ, per germline. J lost 7 bases, V lost 5 bases, and 6 bases had no gene match. The CDR3 spells CASSAGLAGRNEQFF. The CDR3 DNA follows: TGTGCCAGCAGCGCGGGACTAGCGGGTCGTAATGAGCAGTTCTTC.

The V gene is TRBV5-1, the J gene TRBJ2-5; 8 nucleotides line up with TRBD2. The CDR3 has 17 residues. Trimming cost V 4 bases and J 5 bases; bases outside gene matches: 16. From germline, CDR1 is SGHRS and CDR2 YFSETQ. The DNA of the CDR3 is TGCGCCAGCAGCCTCCTCGGGAGCGGGGGTAACAGGGAGACCCAGTACTTC. This encodes CASSLLGSGGNRETQYF. The full variable domain, completed using reference TRBV5-1 and TRBJ2-5, is KAGVTQTPRYLIKTRGQQVTLSCSPISGHRSVSWYQQTPGQGLQFLFEYFSETQRNKGNFPGRFSGRQFSNSRSEMNVSTLELGDSALYLCASSLLGSGGNRETQYFGPGTRLLVL.

This clone appeared a single time. The rearrangement uses TRBV9 and TRBJ2-5; 9 positions match TRBD1. The CDR3 length is 14 residues. The germline CDR1 and CDR2 sequences are SGDLS and YYNGEE. V lost 8 bases and J lost 4; bases outside the gene matches: 9. The CDR3 loop is CASTGTGNAETQYF. CDR3 coding DNA: TGTGCCAGTACCGGGACAGGGAATGCAGAGACCCAGTACTTC.

This sequence joins TRBV18 and TRBJ1-1, with TRBD1 identical over 7 bases. This CDR3 spans 15 amino acids. V shed 1 base, J shed 3 bases, and the junction held 5 bases outside the gene matches. Germline V gene lookup returns CDR1 KGHSH and CDR2 LQKENI. CDR3 DNA sequence: TGTGCCAGCTCACCACTTGTGAGGGGGCACACTGAAGCTTTCTTT. Protein product: CASSPLVRGHTEAFF.

The genes are TRBV11-1 and TRBJ2-7, with TRBD2 matching over 10 bases. This CDR3 spans 15 amino acids. Per germline, CDR1 SGHAT and CDR2 FQDESV (reference sequence). V was pared by 5 bases and J by 5 bases, with 9 bases of the junction left unmatched. CDR3 coding DNA: TGTGCCAGCAGCCTTGTTAGCGGGAGGATCGACGAGCAGTACTTC. This sequence encodes CASSLVSGRIDEQYF.

The gene calls are TRBV7-2 and TRBJ2-1, with TRBD2 matching 8 bases. Germline V gives CDR1 SGHTA, CDR2 FQGNSA. This CDR3 has 13 amino acids. The trim removed 1 base at V and 10 bases at J, leaving 3 bases unmatched. The CDR3 sequence is CASSLDLAGEQFF. In DNA form, the CDR3 reads TGTGCCAGCAGCTTAGATTTAGCGGGGGAGCAGTTCTTC.

This clone was observed a single time. The chain employs TRBV19 and TRBJ1-3; no reliable D call. The CDR3 runs 15 residues. Trimming took off 3 bases at V and 0 bases at J, with 9 bases between the two ends. Looked up from germline, CDR1 is LNHDA and CDR2 is SQIVND (reference sequence). CDR3: CASSIGYNSGNTIYF. CDR3 nucleotide sequence: TGTGCCAGTAGTATCGGGTACAACTCTGGAAACACCATATATTTT.

This chain uses TRBV19 with TRBJ2-3, with D tentatively TRBD2 (5 bases). The CDR3 sequence is 13 residues long. Germline CDR1 reads LNHDA; CDR2 reads SQIVND (reference sequence). Trimming shortened V by 7 bases and J by 4 bases, and 12 bases separated the two germline ends. The CDR3 nucleotides read TGTGCCAGTAATAAGGCGAGGGCAGATACGCAGTATTTT. It specifies CASNKARADTQYF.

The chain couples TRBV3-1 (or the pseudogene TRBV3-2) to TRBJ2-7; TRBD2 agrees at 7 bases. Germline CDR1 reads LGHDT; CDR2 reads YNNKEL (reference sequence). Losses at the gene ends were 1 base for V and 2 bases for J; bases not matched to a gene: 5. The CDR3 extends over 15 amino acids. DNA for the CDR3: TGTGCCAGCAGCCAAGGGTTAACTAGCGCCTACGAGCAGTACTTC. Encoded protein: CASSQGLTSAYEQYF.

V gene TRBV15 combines with J gene TRBJ2-1; 13 positions agree with TRBD2. This CDR3 is built from 15 residues. The ends lost 4 bases at V and 6 bases at J; junction bases unmatched: 3. Germline CDR1 and CDR2: LNHNV and YYDKDF (reference sequence). The CDR3 nucleotides read TGTGCCACCAGCAAAAGACTAGCGGGGGGCAATGAGCAGTTCTTC. Its translation: CATSKRLAGGNEQFF.

J is TRBJ2-3 and V is TRBV11-3, with a tentative D call TRBD1 (5 bases). The V gene's germline CDR1 is SGHNT and CDR2 YENEEA. Trimming left V 3 bases short and J 0 bases short, with 7 bases between. This CDR3 contains 14 residues. The CDR3 DNA is TGTGCCAGCAGCTTGACAGTTAGCACAGATACGCAGTATTTT. It specifies CASSLTVSTDTQYF.

The CDR3 reads CASGLGTSGSHEQFF. The CDR3 region has the DNA TGTGCTAGTGGTTTGGGGACTAGCGGGAGTCATGAGCAGTTCTTC. This chain uses TRBV12-5 with TRBJ2-1; 13 nucleotides match TRBD2. J was trimmed by 8 bases and V by 1 base; bases with no gene match: 2. Germline V gene data show CDR1 as LGHNT and CDR2 as FRNRAP. This CDR3 is 15 amino acids long. Full variable domain (outside the CDR3, taken from reference TRBV12-5 and TRBJ2-1): DARVTQTPRHKVTEMGQEVTMRCQPILGHNTVFWYRQTMMQGLELLAYFRNRAPLDDSGMPKDRFSAEMPDATLATLKIQPSEPRDSAVYFCASGLGTSGSHEQFFGPGTRLTVL.

This chain links TRBV27 with TRBJ2-7; tentative D call: TRBD2 (7 bases). CDR1 and CDR2 (germline): MNHEY, SMNVEV (reference sequence). The CDR3 spans 17 residues. V lost 6 bases, J lost 2 bases, and 23 bases lay in between. In DNA, the CDR3 is TGTGCCAGCAGCTACGGGGTTGCGGGGGCGAGCCCCTACGAGCAGTACTTC. It codes for CASSYGVAGASPYEQYF.

The rearrangement uses TRBV5-8 and TRBJ2-5, with 8 nucleotides matching TRBD1. V lost 4 bases to trimming and J lost 7 bases; unmatched junction nucleotides: 12. Germline loops: CDR1 SGHTS, CDR2 YDEGEE. The CDR3 loop spans 15 amino acids. As DNA, the CDR3 is TGTGCCAGCAGCCGGGAGACAGGGGATTTAGGGACCCAGTACTTC. It specifies CASSRETGDLGTQYF.

V gene TRBV7-6 combines with J gene TRBJ2-5; 14 nucleotides line up with TRBD2. This CDR3 region has 16 residues. The V segment lost 6 bases and the J segment 1 base; nucleotides outside the gene matches: 4. From germline, CDR1 is SGHVS and CDR2 FNYEAQ. CDR3 region: CASRGGLAGGQETQYF. The CDR3 DNA is TGTGCCAGCAGGGGAGGACTAGCGGGGGGCCAAGAGACCCAGTACTTC.

The genes are TRBV2 and TRBJ2-1; 7 nucleotides agree with TRBD2. Germline loops: CDR1 SNHLY, CDR2 FYNNEI. The CDR3 loop spans 13 amino acids. J lost 7 bases, V lost 6 bases, and 6 bases had no gene match. CDR3 region: CASRGGTRNEQFF. Written as DNA, the CDR3 is TGTGCCAGCAGGGGGGGGACCCGGAATGAGCAGTTCTTC.

This clone was recorded only once. As DNA, the CDR3 is TGTGCCAGCAGCGTCCCACTACGCAGCTCCTACAATGAGCAGTTCTTC. It specifies CASSVPLRSSYNEQFF. The chain uses TRBV9 and TRBJ2-1; the D is unclear. Germline CDR1 and CDR2: SGDLS and YYNGEE. The V gene lost 2 bases and the J gene lost 0 bases, with 12 bases spanning the gap. The CDR3 spans 16 residues. Drawing the rest from reference TRBV9 and TRBJ2-1, the complete variable domain is DSGVTQTPKHLITATGQRVTLRCSPRSGDLSVYWYQQSLDQGLQFLIQYYNGEERAKGNILERFSAQQFPDLHSELNLSSLELGDSALYFCASSVPLRSSYNEQFFGPGTRLTVL.

In DNA form, the CDR3 reads TGTGCCAGCAGTTTGTCAGGGGGCGAAAACACCATATATTTT. This gives the protein CASSLSGGENTIYF. The chain joins TRBV27 to TRBJ1-3, with 8 bases identical to TRBD1. The CDR3 consists of 14 residues. V lost 3 bases to trimming and J lost 6 bases; unmatched junction nucleotides: 4. The germline V gene encodes CDR1 MNHEY and CDR2 SMNVEV (reference sequence).

This clone was seen just once. This rearrangement joins TRBV2 to TRBJ1-2; D call uncertain. Deletions cut 0 bases from V and 9 bases from J, with 11 bases between. This CDR3 comprises 13 residues. Germline V gene data show CDR1 as SNHLY and CDR2 as FYNNEI. Here the CDR3 DNA reads TGTGCCAGCAGTGAAGCTCCAAGCGGTCGCTACACCTTC. Protein: CASSEAPSGRYTF.